This T cell receptor (beta chain) originates from a study of long-term antiretroviral therapy in people with HIV. Findings and limits, study-wide: Versus controls, repertoires in people with HIV had narrower CDR3 length ranges. All time points showed a repertoire dominated by clones expanded before ART.

Worth noting for this clone: What it binds is not known.

Every one of the donors gave at least one pre-ART PBMC sample and at least two post-ART PBMC samples. Runs used v3.0 of the immunoSEQ assay and were done at survey level. Only in-frame clones appear in the TCRdb table, and some are missing; sequencing was by immunoSEQ multiplex PCR. Counted here are roughly 30,000 clones, approximately 85% occurring once; the ten biggest clones make up 3.8%. The CDR3 is 13 amino acids. Germline trimming cut 0 bases from V and 12 bases from J; bases unmatched to any gene: 5. Per the germline V gene, CDR1 is LGHNA and CDR2 is YSLEER. This specimen consisted of unsorted PBMCs, obtained 0.8 years before starting antiretroviral therapy. This sequence joins TRBV4-3 and TRBJ2-3; 8 nucleotides align to TRBD1. The TCR comes from a man between 18 and 29 years old with HIV. This CDR3 reads CASSQDWTGSQYF. CDR3 DNA: TGCGCCAGCAGCCAAGATTGGACAGGGAGCCAGTATTTT.